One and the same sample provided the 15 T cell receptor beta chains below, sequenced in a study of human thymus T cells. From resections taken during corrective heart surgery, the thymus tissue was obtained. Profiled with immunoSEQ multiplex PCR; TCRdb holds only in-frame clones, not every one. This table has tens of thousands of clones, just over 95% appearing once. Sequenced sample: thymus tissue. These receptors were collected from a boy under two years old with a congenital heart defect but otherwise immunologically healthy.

CDR3 region: CASSVATSGPGELFF. CDR3 nucleotide sequence: TGTGCCAGCAGCGTAGCTACTAGCGGACCCGGGGAGCTGTTTTTT. The rearrangement uses TRBV9 and TRBJ2-2; 8 bases are a match to TRBD2. CDR1 SGDLS and CDR2 YYNGEE come from the germline V gene. The ends lost 0 bases at V and 6 bases at J; junction bases unmatched: 4. This CDR3 is built from 15 residues. The entire variable domain, with the rest obtained from reference TRBV9 and TRBJ2-2, is as follows: DSGVTQTPKHLITATGQRVTLRCSPRSGDLSVYWYQQSLDQGLQFLIQYYNGEERAKGNILERFSAQQFPDLHSELNLSSLELGDSALYFCASSVATSGPGELFFGEGSRLTVL.

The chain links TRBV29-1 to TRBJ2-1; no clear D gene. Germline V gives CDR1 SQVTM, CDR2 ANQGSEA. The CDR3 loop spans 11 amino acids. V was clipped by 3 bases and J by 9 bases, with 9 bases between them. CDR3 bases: TGCAGCGTTGACTATGAACCTGAGCAGTTCTTC. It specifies CSVDYEPEQFF.

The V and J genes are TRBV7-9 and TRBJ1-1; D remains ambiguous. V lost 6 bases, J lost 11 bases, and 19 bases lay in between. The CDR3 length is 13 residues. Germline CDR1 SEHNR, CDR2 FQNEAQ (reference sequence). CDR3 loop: CASSHTVARDAFF. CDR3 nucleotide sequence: TGTGCCAGCAGTCATACTGTCGCCCGCGACGCTTTCTTT.

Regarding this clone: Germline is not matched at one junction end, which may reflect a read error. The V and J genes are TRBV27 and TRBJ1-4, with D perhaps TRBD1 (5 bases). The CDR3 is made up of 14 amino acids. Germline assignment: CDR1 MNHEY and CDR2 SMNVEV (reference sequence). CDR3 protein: CASGLRGVGEKLFF. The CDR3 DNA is TGTGCCAGCGGTTTGCGGGGGGTAGGTGAAAAACTGTTTTTT.

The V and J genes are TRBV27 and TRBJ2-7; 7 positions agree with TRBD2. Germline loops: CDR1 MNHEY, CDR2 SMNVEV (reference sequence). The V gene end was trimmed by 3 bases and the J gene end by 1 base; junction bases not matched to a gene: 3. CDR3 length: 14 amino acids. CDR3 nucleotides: TGTGCCAGCAGTTTGGGGACTACGTCCTACGAGCAGTACTTC. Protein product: CASSLGTTSYEQYF.

This CDR3 is CASSGRLAGTTDTQYF. The CDR3 bases are TGTGCCAGCAGCGGTCGGCTAGCGGGGACTACAGATACGCAGTATTTT. The chain combines TRBV9 with TRBJ2-3; 9 bases align to TRBD2. The V and J ends lost 3 bases and 3 bases, in that order; junction bases with no gene match: 8. Germline loops: CDR1 SGDLS, CDR2 YYNGEE. The length of the CDR3 is 16 residues.

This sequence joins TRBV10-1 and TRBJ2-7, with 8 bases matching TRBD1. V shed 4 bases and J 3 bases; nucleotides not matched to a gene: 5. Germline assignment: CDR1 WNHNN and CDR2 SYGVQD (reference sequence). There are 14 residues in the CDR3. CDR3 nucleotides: TGCGCCAGCAGTGCCCGGGACAGGTACTACGAGCAGTACTTC. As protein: CASSARDRYYEQYF.

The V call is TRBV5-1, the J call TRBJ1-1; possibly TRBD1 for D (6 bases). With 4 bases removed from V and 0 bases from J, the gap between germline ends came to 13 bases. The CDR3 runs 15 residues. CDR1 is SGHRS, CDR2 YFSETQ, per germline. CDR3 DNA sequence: TGCGCCAGCAGCCCGACGGGGGCTATGAACACTGAAGCTTTCTTT. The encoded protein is CASSPTGAMNTEAFF.

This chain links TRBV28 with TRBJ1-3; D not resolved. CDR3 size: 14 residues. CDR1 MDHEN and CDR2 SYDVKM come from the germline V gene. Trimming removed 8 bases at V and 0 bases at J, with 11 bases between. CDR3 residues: CASGQPFSGNTIYF. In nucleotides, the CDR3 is TGTGCCAGCGGCCAGCCTTTCTCTGGAAACACCATATATTTT.

The CDR3 DNA is TGTGCCAGCTCACCACGGCGCACTAGCGGGAACGAGGGCCTAGATACGCAGTATTTT. Translation: CASSPRRTSGNEGLDTQYF. The gene calls are TRBV18 and TRBJ2-3, with 10 bases lining up with TRBD2. This CDR3 spans 19 amino acids. The germline gives CDR1 KGHSH, CDR2 LQKENI. Germline trimming cut 1 base from V and 5 bases from J; bases unmatched to any gene: 15.

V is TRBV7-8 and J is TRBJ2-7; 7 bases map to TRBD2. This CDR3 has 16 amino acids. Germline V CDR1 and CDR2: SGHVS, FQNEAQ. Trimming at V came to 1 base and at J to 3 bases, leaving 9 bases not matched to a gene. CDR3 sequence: CASSLEFRGGSYEQYF. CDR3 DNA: TGTGCCAGCAGCTTAGAGTTTCGTGGCGGGAGCTACGAGCAGTACTTC.

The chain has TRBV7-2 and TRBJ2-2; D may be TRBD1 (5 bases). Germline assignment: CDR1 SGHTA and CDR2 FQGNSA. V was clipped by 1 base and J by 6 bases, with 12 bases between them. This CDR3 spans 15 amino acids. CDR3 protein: CASSLGDRGPGELFF. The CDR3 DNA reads TGTGCCAGCAGCTTAGGTGATAGGGGCCCCGGGGAGCTGTTTTTT.

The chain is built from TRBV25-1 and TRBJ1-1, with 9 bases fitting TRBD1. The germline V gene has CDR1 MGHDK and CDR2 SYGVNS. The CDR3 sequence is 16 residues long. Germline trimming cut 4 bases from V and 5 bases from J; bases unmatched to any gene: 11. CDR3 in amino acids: CASSGRDRVWGTEAFF. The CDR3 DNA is TGTGCCAGCAGTGGCCGGGACAGGGTCTGGGGGACTGAAGCTTTCTTT. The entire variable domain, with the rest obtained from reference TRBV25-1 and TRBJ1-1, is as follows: EADIYQTPRYLVIGTGKKITLECSQTMGHDKMYWYQQDPGMELHLIHYSYGVNSTEKGDLSSESTVSRIRTEHFPLTLESARPSHTSQYLCASSGRDRVWGTEAFFGQGTRLTVV.

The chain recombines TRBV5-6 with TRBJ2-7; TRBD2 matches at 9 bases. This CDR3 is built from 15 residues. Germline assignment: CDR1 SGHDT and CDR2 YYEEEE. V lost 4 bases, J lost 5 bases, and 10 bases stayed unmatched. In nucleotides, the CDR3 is TGTGCCAGCAGCCAATTTATAGCGGGAGTGAACGAGCAGTACTTC. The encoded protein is CASSQFIAGVNEQYF.

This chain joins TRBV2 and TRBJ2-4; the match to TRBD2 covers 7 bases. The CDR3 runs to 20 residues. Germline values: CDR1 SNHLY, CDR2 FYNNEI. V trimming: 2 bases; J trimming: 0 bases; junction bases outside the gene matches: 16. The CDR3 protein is CASSESVWGGAQVAKNIQYF. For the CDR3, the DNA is TGTGCCAGCAGTGAAAGTGTTTGGGGAGGGGCACAAGTAGCCAAAAACATTCAGTACTTC.